This entry lists 2 T cell receptor beta chains sequenced from one sample in a study of T cell responses to AZD1222 COVID-19 vaccine. Data came from immunoSEQ multiplex PCR; TCRdb stores just in-frame clones and leaves some out. The sample holds approximately 99,000 clones, roughly 85% seen once. This specimen consisted of peripheral blood, obtained on day 0 of AZD1222 vaccination. The receptors shown here come from an adult in good health.

This rearrangement joins TRBV3-1 (or the pseudogene TRBV3-2) to TRBJ2-2; D is tentatively TRBD1 or TRBD2 (6 bases each). This CDR3 contains 15 residues. The germline gives CDR1 LGHDT, CDR2 YNNKEL (reference sequence). The ends were cut back, 0 bases at V and 6 bases at J, with 11 bases in the middle. CDR3 protein: CASSQEPGAAGELFF. The CDR3 DNA follows: TGTGCCAGCAGCCAAGAACCGGGGGCGGCCGGGGAGCTGTTTTTT.

The CDR3 coding sequence is TGTGCCAGTAGTGTTCTCCAGGGCGGCGGAACCTACGAGCAGTACTTC. This codes for CASSVLQGGGTYEQYF. The J gene is TRBJ2-7, the V gene TRBV19; maybe TRBD1 (5 bases). This CDR3 has 16 amino acids. Trimming removed 5 bases at V and 2 bases at J, with 19 bases between. Germline V gene lookup returns CDR1 LNHDA and CDR2 SQIVND (reference sequence).